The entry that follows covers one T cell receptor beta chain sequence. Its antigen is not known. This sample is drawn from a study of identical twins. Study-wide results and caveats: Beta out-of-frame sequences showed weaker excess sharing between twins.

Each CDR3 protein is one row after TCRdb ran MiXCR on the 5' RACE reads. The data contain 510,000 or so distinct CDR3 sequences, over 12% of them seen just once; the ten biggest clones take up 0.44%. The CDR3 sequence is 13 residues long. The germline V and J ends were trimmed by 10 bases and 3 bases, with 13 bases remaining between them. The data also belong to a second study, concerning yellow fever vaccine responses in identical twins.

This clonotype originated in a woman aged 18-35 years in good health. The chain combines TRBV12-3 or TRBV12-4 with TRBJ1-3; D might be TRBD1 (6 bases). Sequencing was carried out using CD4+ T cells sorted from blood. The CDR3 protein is CAMTGGRGNTIYF. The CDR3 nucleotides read TGTGCCATGACGGGGGGCCGTGGAAACACCATATATTTT.